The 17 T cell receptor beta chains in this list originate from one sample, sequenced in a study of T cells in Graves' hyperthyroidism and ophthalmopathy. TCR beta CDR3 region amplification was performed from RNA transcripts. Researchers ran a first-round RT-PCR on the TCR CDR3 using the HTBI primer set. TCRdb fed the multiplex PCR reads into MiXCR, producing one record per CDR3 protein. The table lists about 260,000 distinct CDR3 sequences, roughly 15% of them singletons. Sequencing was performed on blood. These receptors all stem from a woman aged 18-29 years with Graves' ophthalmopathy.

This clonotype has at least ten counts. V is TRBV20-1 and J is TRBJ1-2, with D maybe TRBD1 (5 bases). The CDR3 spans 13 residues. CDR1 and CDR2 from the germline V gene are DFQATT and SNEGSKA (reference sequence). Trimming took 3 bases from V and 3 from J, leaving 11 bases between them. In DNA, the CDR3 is TGCAGTGCTAGTCAGGACACCCACTATGGCTACACCTTC. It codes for CSASQDTHYGYTF.

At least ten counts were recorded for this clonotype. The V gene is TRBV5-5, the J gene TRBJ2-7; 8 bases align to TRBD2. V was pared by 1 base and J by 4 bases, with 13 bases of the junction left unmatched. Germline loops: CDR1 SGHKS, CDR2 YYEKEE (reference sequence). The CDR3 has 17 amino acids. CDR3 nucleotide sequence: TGTGCCAGCAGCTTGAGTCAAGGGCTAGCGGGTTCGTACGAGCAGTACTTC. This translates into CASSLSQGLAGSYEQYF. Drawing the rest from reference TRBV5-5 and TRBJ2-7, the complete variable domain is DAGVTQSPTHLIKTRGQQVTLRCSPISGHKSVSWYQQVLGQGPQFIFQYYEKEERGRGNFPDRFSARQFPNYSSELNVNALLLGDSALYLCASSLSQGLAGSYEQYFGPGTRLTVT.

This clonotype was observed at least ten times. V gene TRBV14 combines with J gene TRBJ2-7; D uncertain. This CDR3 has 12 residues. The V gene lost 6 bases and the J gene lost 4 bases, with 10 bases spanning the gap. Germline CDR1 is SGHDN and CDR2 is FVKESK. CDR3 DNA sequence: TGTGCCAGCAGTAAGTACGGGTACGAGCAGTACTTC. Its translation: CASSKYGYEQYF.

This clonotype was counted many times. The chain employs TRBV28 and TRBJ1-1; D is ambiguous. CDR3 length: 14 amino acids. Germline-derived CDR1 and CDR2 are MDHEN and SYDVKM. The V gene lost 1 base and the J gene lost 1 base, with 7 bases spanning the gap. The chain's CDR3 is CASSLLAGNTEAFF. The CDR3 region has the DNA TGTGCCAGCAGTTTATTAGCAGGGAACACTGAAGCTTTCTTT.

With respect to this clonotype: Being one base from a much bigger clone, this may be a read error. The DNA of the CDR3 is TGTGCCAGCAGCGCAGCTAGCCGCTCCTACAATGAGCAGTTCTTC. Its protein product is CASSAASRSYNEQFF. The V gene is TRBV9, the J gene TRBJ2-1, with a weak D call TRBD2 (5 bases). The CDR3 loop spans 15 amino acids. The germline V and J ends were trimmed by 3 bases and 0 bases, with 10 bases remaining between them. Looked up from germline, CDR1 is SGDLS and CDR2 is YYNGEE.

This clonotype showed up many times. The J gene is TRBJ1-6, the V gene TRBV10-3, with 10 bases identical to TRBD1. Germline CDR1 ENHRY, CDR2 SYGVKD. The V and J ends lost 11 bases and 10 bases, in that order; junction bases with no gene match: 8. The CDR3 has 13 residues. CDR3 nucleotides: TGTGCCGTAGCCGGGACAGGGGACTCACCCCTCCACTTT. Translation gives CAVAGTGDSPLHF.

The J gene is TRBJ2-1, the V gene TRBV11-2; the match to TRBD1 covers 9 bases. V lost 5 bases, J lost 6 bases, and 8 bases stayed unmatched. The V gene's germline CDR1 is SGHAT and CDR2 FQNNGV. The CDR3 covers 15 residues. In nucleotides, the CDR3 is TGTGCCAGCAGCCCCGGGGGACAGGGACGCAATGAGCAGTTCTTC. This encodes CASSPGGQGRNEQFF.

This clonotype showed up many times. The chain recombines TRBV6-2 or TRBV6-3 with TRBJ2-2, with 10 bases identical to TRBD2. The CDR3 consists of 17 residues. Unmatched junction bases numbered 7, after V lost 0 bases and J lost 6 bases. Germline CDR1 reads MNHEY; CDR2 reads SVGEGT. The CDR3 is CASSYSSLAGESGELFF. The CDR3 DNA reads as TGTGCCAGCAGTTACTCGTCGCTAGCGGGGGAATCCGGGGAGCTGTTTTTT.

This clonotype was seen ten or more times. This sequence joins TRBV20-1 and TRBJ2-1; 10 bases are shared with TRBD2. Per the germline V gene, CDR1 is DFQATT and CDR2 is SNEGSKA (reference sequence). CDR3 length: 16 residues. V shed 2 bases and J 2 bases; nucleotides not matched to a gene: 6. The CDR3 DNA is TGCAGTGCTAGACCGTATGGGACTAGCGCCTACAATGAGCAGTTCTTC. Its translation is CSARPYGTSAYNEQFF.

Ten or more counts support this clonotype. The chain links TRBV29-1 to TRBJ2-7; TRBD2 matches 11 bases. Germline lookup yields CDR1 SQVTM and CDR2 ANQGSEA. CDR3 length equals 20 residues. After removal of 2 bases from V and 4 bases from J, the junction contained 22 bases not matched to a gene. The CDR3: CSVEQRYAQTSGIPRYEQYF. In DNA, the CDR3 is TGCAGCGTTGAACAAAGATACGCGCAGACTAGCGGGATTCCCCGTTACGAGCAGTACTTC.

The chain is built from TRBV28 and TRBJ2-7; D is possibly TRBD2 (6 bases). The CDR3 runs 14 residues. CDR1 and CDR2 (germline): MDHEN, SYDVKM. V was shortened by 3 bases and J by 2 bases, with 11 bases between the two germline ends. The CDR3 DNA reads TGTGCCAGCAGTTTGGGAGGAGCCACCTACGAGCAGTACTTC. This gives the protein CASSLGGATYEQYF.

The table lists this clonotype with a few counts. The CDR3 coding sequence is TGTGCCAGCAGCTTAGGACAGGGGGCAACAGCGAACACCGGGGAGCTGTTTTTT. Translating gives CASSLGQGATANTGELFF. The chain recombines TRBV9 with TRBJ2-2; 11 nucleotides match TRBD1. Germline V gene sequence: CDR1 SGDLS, CDR2 YYNGEE. With V trimmed by 4 bases and J by 0 bases, 8 bases remained unmatched. This CDR3 contains 18 residues.

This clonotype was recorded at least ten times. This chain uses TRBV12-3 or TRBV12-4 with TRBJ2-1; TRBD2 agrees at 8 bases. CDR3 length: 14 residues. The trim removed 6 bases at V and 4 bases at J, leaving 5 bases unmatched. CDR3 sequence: CASRVRGVYNEQFF. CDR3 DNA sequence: TGTGCCAGCAGAGTGCGGGGGGTGTACAATGAGCAGTTCTTC.

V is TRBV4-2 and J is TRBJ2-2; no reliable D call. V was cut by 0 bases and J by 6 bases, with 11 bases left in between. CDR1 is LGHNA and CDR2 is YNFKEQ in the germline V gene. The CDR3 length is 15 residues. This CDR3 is CASSQDKGRAGELFF. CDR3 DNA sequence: TGTGCCAGCAGCCAAGATAAGGGTCGAGCCGGGGAGCTGTTTTTT.

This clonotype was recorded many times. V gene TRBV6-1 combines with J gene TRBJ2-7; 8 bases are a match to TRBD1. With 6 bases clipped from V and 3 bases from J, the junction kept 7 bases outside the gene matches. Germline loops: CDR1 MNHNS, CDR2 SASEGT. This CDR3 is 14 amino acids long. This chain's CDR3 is CASRPGQDYYEQYF. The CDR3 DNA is TGTGCCAGCAGACCGGGACAGGACTACTACGAGCAGTACTTC.

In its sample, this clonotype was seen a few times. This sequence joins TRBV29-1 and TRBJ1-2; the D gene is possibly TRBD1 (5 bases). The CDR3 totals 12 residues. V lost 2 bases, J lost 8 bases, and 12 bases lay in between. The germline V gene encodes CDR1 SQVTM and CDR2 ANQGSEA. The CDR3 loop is CSVERGLGGYTF. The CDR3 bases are TGCAGCGTTGAAAGGGGACTGGGGGGCTACACCTTC.

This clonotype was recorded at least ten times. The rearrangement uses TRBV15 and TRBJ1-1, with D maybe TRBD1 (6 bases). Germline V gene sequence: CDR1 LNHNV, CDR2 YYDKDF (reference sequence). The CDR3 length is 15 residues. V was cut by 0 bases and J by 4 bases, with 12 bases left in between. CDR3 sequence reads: CATSRESGGGTEAFF. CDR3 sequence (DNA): TGTGCCACCAGCAGAGAGTCGGGGGGCGGCACTGAAGCTTTCTTT.